These T cell receptor beta chains were read from a single sample in a study of blood T cell repertoires in COVID-19. Measured with immunoSEQ multiplex PCR; TCRdb has only the in-frame clones, and not every one. The sample lists approximately 330,000 clones; 87% were seen once. Source material: peripheral blood. All receptors come from a man aged 25-45 years with COVID-19, enrolled during active disease. CDR3s leave out the opening cysteine and the closing phenylalanine or tryptophan. A D gene is named only where the DNA matches it firmly.

>TRBV28|TRBJ2-3|TRBD2
ASSPPAGGGRDTQY
>TRBV5-1|TRBJ2-7|.
ASSSPGVTGKTPYEQY
>TRBV19|TRBJ2-3|TRBD1
ASSPQGALGTDTQY
>TRBV3-1/TRBV3-2|TRBJ1-5|.
ASSPSSGQPQH
>TRBV7-7|TRBJ2-7|TRBD1
ASSLYNPGQGPYEQY
>TRBV7-8|TRBJ2-3|TRBD2
ASSLGTSTVADTQY
>TRBV18|TRBJ1-6|.
ASSPVNRELTSNSPLH
>TRBV30|TRBJ1-5|TRBD1
AWSVQGVQPQH
>TRBV12-5|TRBJ1-1|TRBD1
ASGLATGATEAF
>TRBV2|TRBJ2-6|.
ASSDKRAGANVLT
>TRBV6-5|TRBJ2-7|.
ASRGGEIGMHEQY
>TRBV30|TRBJ2-3|.
AWTNSRGTQY
>TRBV14|TRBJ1-3|.
ASSQYITGKVFGNTIY
>TRBV18|TRBJ1-5|.
ASSRHPPDSNQPQH
>TRBV7-2|TRBJ1-2|TRBD1
ASSFTGTEANYGYT
>TRBV7-9|TRBJ1-2|.
ASSLADRINYGYT
>TRBV6-2/TRBV6-3|TRBJ1-5|.
ASSHSLQGYQPQH
>TRBV29-1|TRBJ2-7|.
SVEPLVGEQY
>TRBV12-3/TRBV12-4|TRBJ2-5|.
ASSFNYQETQY
>TRBV7-3|TRBJ2-3|TRBD2
ASSSTSRTDTQY
>TRBV12-5|TRBJ2-1|TRBD2
ASGPTSEQYNEQF
>TRBV28|TRBJ2-7|.
ASSQAGRVEGEQY
>TRBV6-5|TRBJ2-3|.
ASSSRDTQY
>TRBV25-1|TRBJ1-1|.
ASSESVYWAGGTEAF
>TRBV10-3|TRBJ2-7|TRBD1
AISAYSTGGSGYEQY
>TRBV4-1|TRBJ2-7|.
ASSHGGLASNYEQY
>TRBV7-8|TRBJ1-6|.
ASSSTAVTSPLH
>TRBV29-1|TRBJ2-3|.
SVRDTGTDTQY
>TRBV5-1|TRBJ2-1|.
ASSLEGRGGSSYNEQF
>TRBV18|TRBJ2-7|TRBD1
ASSPGQGAPREQY
>TRBV28|TRBJ2-5|TRBD2
ASSSRLAGKETQY
>TRBV5-6|TRBJ2-3|.
ASSPSGGTDTQY